This T cell receptor beta chain stems from a study of T cell repertoires in cytomegalovirus infection. As for the study in general: TCR beta signatures that were public indicated CMV infection and matching HLA type.

Study-wide results and caveats: What dominated the ex vivo response were HLA-C-restricted CMV-specific TCR beta clonotypes.

TCRdb re-called the reads through MiXCR, storing one row per CDR3 protein. The profile shows about 400,000 distinct CDR3 sequences, about a sixth of them singletons. Germline V CDR1 and CDR2: DFQATT, SNEGSKA (reference sequence). V lost 0 bases to trimming and J lost 5 bases; unmatched junction nucleotides: 7. This CDR3 contains 15 residues. This clonotype occurred a few times. No antigen is known for it. The source is a human donor in good health (CMV status not recorded). Some clones in this sample may be carry-over from other donors' samples. The chain is built from TRBV20-1 and TRBJ1-1, with 9 bases that match TRBD1. The sample consisted of PBMCs. CDR3 nucleotides: TGCAGTGCTAGAGATGCGCGACAGGGGGGGACTGAAGCTTTCTTT. Its translation: CSARDARQGGTEAFF.